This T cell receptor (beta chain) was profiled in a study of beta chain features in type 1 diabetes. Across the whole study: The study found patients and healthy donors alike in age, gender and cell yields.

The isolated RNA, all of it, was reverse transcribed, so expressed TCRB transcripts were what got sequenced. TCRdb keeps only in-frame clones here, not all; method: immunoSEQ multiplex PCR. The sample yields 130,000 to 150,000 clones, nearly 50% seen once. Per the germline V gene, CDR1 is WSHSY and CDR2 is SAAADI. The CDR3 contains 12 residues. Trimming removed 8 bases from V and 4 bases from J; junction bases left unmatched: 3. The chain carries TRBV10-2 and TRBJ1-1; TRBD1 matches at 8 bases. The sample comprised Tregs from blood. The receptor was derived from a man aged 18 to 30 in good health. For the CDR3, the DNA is TGCGCCAGCGGACAGGGCTTCACTGAAGCTTTCTTT. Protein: CASGQGFTEAFF.